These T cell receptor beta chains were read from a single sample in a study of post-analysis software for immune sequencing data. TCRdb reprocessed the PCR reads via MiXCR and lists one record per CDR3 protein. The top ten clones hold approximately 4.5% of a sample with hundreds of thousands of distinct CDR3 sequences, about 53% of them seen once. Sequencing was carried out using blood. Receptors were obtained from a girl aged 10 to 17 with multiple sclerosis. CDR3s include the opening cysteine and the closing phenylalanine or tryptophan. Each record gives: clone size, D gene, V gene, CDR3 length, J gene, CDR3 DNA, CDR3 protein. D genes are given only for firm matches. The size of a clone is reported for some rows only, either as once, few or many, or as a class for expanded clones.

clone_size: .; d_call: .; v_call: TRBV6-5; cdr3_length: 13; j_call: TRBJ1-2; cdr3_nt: TGTGCCAGCAGGTCCGGACAGCTCTATGGCTACACCTTC; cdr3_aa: CASRSGQLYGYTF
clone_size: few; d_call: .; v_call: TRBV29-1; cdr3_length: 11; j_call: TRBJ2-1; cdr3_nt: TGCAGCGTCCTCCGGGTCAATGAGCAGTTCTTC; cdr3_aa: CSVLRVNEQFF
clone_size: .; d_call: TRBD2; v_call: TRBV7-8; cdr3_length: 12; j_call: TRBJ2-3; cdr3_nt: TGTGCCAGCAGGACCGGGAGGGATACGCAGTATTTT; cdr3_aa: CASRTGRDTQYF
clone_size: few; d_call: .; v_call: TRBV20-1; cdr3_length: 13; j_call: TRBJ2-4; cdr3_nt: TGCAGTGCCAGATCGGGAAGCAAAAACATTCAGTACTTC; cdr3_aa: CSARSGSKNIQYF
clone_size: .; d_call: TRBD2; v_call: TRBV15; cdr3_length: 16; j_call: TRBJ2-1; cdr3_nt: TGTGCCACCAGCAGACGTGGGACTAGCGGGAGGGATGAGCAGTTCTTC; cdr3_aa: CATSRRGTSGRDEQFF
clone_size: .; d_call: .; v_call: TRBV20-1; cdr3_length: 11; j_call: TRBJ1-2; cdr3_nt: TGCAGTGCTCTGGACAACTTGGGCTACACCTTC; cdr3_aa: CSALDNLGYTF
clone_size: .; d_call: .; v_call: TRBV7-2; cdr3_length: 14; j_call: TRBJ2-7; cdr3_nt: TGTGCCAGCAGCCAGACGACTATTTTCTACGAGCAGTACTTC; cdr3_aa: CASSQTTIFYEQYF
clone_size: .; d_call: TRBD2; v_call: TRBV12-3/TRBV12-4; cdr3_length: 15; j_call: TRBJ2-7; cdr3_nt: TGTGCCAGCAGTCCCCAAGGCGGGAGGTCCTACGAGCAGTACTTC; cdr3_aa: CASSPQGGRSYEQYF
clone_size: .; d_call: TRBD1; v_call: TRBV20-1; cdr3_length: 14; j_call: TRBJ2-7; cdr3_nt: TGCAGTGCTAAGGGGACAGGGCGCGGTTACGAGCAGTACTTC; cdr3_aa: CSAKGTGRGYEQYF
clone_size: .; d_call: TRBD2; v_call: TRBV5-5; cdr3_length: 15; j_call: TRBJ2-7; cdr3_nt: TGTGCCAGCAGCTTGGGGCTAGCGGTAACCTACGAGCAGTACTTC; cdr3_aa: CASSLGLAVTYEQYF
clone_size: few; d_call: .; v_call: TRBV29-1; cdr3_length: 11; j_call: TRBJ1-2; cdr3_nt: TGCAGCGTTGATCAGGTTAATGGCTACACCTTC; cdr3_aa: CSVDQVNGYTF
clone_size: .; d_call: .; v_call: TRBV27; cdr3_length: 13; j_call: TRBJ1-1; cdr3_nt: TGTGCCAGCGGCTCTTCAGGGTACACTGAAGCTTTCTTT; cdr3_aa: CASGSSGYTEAFF
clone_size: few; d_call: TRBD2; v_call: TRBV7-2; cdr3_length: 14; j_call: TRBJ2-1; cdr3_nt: TGTGCCAGCAGCTTATCTAGCGGAAACAATGAGCAGTTCTTC; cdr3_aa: CASSLSSGNNEQFF
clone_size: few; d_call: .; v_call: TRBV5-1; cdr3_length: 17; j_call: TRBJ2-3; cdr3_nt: TGCGCCAGCAGCTTGGCGGATACTAGCAGAAGCACAGATACGCAGTATTTT; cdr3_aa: CASSLADTSRSTDTQYF
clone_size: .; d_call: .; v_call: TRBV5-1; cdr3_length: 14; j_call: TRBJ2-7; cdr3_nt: TGCGCCAGCAGCCCGGGACGCGAGGGTTACGAGCAGTACTTC; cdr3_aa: CASSPGREGYEQYF
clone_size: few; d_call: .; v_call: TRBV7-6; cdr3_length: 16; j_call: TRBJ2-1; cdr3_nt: TGTGCCAGCAGTACCCGCCTTAGGGACCAATACAATGAGCAGTTCTTC; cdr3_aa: CASSTRLRDQYNEQFF
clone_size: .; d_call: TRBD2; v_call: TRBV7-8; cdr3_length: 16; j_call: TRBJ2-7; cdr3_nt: TGTGCCAGCAGCTCCCCTCTAGCGGGGGGATCCTACGAGCAGTACTTC; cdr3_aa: CASSSPLAGGSYEQYF
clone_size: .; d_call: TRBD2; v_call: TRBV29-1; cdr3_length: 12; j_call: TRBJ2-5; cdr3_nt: TGCAGCGCCCCGCGGGGGGTTGAGACCCAGTACTTC; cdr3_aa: CSAPRGVETQYF
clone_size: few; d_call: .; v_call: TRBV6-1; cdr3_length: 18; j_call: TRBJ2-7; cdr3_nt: TGTGCCAGCAGTGAGGGCGGACACCGGGACACTTCCTCCTACGAGCAGTACTTC; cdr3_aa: CASSEGGHRDTSSYEQYF
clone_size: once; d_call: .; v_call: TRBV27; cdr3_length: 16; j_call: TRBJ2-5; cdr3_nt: TGTGCCAGCAGTCCCCGCCGAGCGGAAGGCCAAGAGACCCAGTACTTC; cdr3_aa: CASSPRRAEGQETQYF
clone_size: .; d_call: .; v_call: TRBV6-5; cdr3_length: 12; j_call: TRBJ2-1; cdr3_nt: TGTGCCAGCAGTCGAGAGGGCAATGAGCAGTTCTTC; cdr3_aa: CASSREGNEQFF
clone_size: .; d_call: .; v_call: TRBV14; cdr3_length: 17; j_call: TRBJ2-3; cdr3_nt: TGTGCCCGCAGCCAAGGGTTCTTCGGACAACGCACAGATACGCAGTATTTT; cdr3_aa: CARSQGFFGQRTDTQYF
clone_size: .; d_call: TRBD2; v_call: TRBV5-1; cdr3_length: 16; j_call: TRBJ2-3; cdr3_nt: TGCGCCAGCAGCGTGAGTCCCCCGGGAGGTGAAGATACGCAGTATTTT; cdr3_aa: CASSVSPPGGEDTQYF
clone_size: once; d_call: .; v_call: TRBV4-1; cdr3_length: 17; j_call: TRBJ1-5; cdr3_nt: TGCGCCAGCAGCCAAGGGGGTCGGGGTTACGGAAATCAGCCCCAGCATTTT; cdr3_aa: CASSQGGRGYGNQPQHF
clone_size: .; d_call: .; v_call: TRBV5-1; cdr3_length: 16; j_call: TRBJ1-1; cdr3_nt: TGCGCCAGCAGCCCGAGTGGACAGCCCGGAGGGACTGAAGCTTTCTTT; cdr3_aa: CASSPSGQPGGTEAFF
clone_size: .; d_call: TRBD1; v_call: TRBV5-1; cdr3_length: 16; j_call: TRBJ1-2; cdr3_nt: TGCGCCAGCAGCTTGGGCGGACAGGACCAGAACTATGGCTACACCTTC; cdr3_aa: CASSLGGQDQNYGYTF
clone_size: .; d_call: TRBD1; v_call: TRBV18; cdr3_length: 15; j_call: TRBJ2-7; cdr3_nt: TGTGCCAGCTCACGCCAAACAGGGGGCACCTACGAGCAGTACTTC; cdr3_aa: CASSRQTGGTYEQYF
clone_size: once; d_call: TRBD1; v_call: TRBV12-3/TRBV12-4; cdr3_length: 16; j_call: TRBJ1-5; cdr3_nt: TGTGCCAGCAGTTCGCAAGCAGGGGGTGGGAATCAGCCCCAGCATTTT; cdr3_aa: CASSSQAGGGNQPQHF
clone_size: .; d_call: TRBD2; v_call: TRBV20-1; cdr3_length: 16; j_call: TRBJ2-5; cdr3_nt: TGCAGTGCTACCCCACTAGCGGGAGGGCCCCAAGAGACCCAGTACTTC; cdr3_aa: CSATPLAGGPQETQYF
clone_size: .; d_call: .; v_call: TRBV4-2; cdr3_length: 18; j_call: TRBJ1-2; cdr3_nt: TGTGCCAGCAGCCAAAGATCGGTGATTTTGAGGCCTGGATATGGCTACACCTTC; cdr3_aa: CASSQRSVILRPGYGYTF
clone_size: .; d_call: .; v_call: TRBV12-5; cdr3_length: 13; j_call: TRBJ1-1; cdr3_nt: TGTGCTAGTGGCCCCTACCAGGGATTCGAAGCTTTCTTT; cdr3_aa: CASGPYQGFEAFF
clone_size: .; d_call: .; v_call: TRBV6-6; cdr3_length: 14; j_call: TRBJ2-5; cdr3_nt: TGTGCCAGCCAGCGGGAGCGACAGGGGGAGACCCAGTACTTC; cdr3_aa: CASQRERQGETQYF
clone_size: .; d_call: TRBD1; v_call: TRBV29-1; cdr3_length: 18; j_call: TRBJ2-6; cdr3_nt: TGCAGCGTTGAAGTGTCGACAGGGGGCAACTCTGGGGCCAACGTCCTGACTTTC; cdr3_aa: CSVEVSTGGNSGANVLTF
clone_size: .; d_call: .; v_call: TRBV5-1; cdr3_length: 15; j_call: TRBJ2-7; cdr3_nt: TGCGCCAGCAGCGGGGGGGCCCGAGGTCCCTACGAGCAGTACTTC; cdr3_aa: CASSGGARGPYEQYF
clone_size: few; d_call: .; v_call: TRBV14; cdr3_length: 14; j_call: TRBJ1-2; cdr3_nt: TGTGCCAGCAGCCGAATTGATGGGGGGAATGGCTACACCTTC; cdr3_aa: CASSRIDGGNGYTF